This TCR beta chain was obtained from a study of vaccination and CD4 T cells after COVID-19. Study-wide points: Convalescent patients' clones that were vaccine-specific were spike mono-reactive in 304 of 307 cases.

This clonotype has just a few counts. Its antigen is unidentified. Documented treatment: roughly ten-day PBMC culture with coronavirus spike peptide pools or control peptides (ViraFEST assay). Per the germline V gene, CDR1 is MDHEN and CDR2 is SYDVKM. This CDR3 contains 13 residues. The germline V and J ends were trimmed by 8 bases and 9 bases, with 14 bases remaining between them. An Oncomine TCR Beta short-read assay was used to sequence the DNA from cultured CD4+ T cells. From CD4+ T cells that had been cultured, genomic DNA was extracted. TCRdb redid the calling of the PCR reads with MiXCR, one entry per CDR3 protein. Of about 18,000 distinct CDR3 sequences listed, 40% to 65% were seen once; the top ten hold more than 15%.

The source of this sequence is a human donor who had recovered from COVID-19. The genes are TRBV28 and TRBJ1-6, with D unclear. Sequencing used CD4+ T cells from blood, cultured in vitro, obtained before SARS-CoV-2 vaccination. The CDR3 spells CASQVVVSSPLHF. As DNA, the CDR3 is TGTGCCAGCCAAGTTGTTGTGAGTTCACCCCTCCACTTT.